Detailed here is one TCR beta chain. Antigen: not known. Germline is not matched at one junction end, which may reflect a read error. Other DNA sequences in this specimen translate into the identical CDR3. Germline assignment: CDR1 LNHNV and CDR2 YYDKDF (reference sequence). The CDR3 extends over 14 amino acids. This sample stems from a study of cytomegalovirus exposure and HLA in healthy donors. Overall study results and limits: In an earlier analysis, in about 530 donors, most V segments appeared productive either ~90% or ~30% of the time.

The PCR was carried out with 60 Vbeta primers and 13 Jbeta primers. Profiled with immunoSEQ multiplex PCR; TCRdb holds only in-frame clones, not every one. This table has more than 150,000 clones, approximately 78% appearing once. The chain recombines TRBV15 with TRBJ2-7; 10 bases match TRBD2. This TCR derives from a male donor in good health and CMV-seronegative. Sequencing input: PBMCs. The DNA of the CDR3 is TGCGCCACCAGCGGGGGGGGACTAGCCCGCGAGCAGTACTTC. Translated, it gives CATSGGGLAREQYF.